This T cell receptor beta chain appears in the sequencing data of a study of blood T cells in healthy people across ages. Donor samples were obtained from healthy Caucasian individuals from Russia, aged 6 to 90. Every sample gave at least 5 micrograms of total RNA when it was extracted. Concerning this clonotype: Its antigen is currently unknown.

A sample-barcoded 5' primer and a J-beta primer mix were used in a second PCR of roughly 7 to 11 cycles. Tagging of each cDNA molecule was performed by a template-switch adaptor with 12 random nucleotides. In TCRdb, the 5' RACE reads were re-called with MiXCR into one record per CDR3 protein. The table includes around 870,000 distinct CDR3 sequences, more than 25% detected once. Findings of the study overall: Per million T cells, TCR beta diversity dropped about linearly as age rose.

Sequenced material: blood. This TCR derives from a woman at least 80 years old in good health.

CDR3 sequence reads: CASSSLYGYNEQYF. Written as DNA, the CDR3 is TGTGCCAGCAGCTCCTTGTATGGCTACAATGAGCAGTACTTC. The rearrangement uses TRBV11-2 and TRBJ2-1; D unresolved. The end of the DNA is better explained by TRBJ2-7, so the J call may be wrong. CDR1 and CDR2 (germline): SGHAT, FQNNGV. The CDR3 has 14 residues.